The T cell receptor beta chain under discussion was sequenced for a study of blood T cells in healthy people across ages. From germline, CDR1 is MDHEN and CDR2 SYDVKM. V shed 3 bases and J shed 7 bases, with 6 bases lying between them. The CDR3 is 11 amino acids. The study's findings and limits: When set beside aged donors, long-lived donors presented more naive CD4+ cells and higher diversity. Older age coincided with a roughly linear decline in TCR beta diversity per million T cells.

About this clonotype itself: Its antigen is still unknown.

A second PCR of about 6 to 11 cycles used a sample-barcoded 5' primer and a J-beta primer mix. Carrying 12 random nucleotides, a template-switch adaptor labeled each individual cDNA molecule. Using its own MiXCR run on the 5' RACE reads, TCRdb lists one record per CDR3 protein. There are roughly 1,500,000 distinct CDR3 sequences in the sample; 30% to 40% occur only once, and 11% lies in the top ten. The chain combines TRBV28 with TRBJ1-1; no clear D. The sequencing sample was made of blood. The clonotype comes from a woman between 25 and 40 years old in good health. CDR3 residues: CASSFSNEAFF. CDR3 nucleotide sequence: TGTGCCAGCAGTTTTTCGAATGAAGCTTTCTTT. Based on the CDR3 plus reference TRBV28 and TRBJ1-1, the full variable domain is DVKVTQSSRYLVKRTGEKVFLECVQDMDHENMFWYRQDPGLGLRLIYFSYDVKMKEKGDIPEGYSVSREKKERFSLILESASTNQTSMYLCASSFSNEAFFGQGTRLTVV.